This TCR beta chain comes out of a study of OX40 agonist ivuxolimab in advanced cancers. Study summary: Age averaged 60 years (range about 20 to 79), and more than 80% were male. Study conclusions and caveats: Relative to CD4+ cells, CD8+ T cells on average had more expanded clones.

The repertoire was sequenced with immunoSEQ multiplex PCR; TCRdb's copy has only in-frame clones and lacks some. The repertoire holds 50,000 to 80,000 clones, with 75% to 95% as singletons. Points on this clone: Its antigen is still unknown.

It was autoimmune disease history or systemic immunosuppression that excluded patients. V was pared by 7 bases and J by 3 bases, with 9 bases of the junction left unmatched. Germline loops: CDR1 LNHDA, CDR2 SQIVND (reference sequence). The CDR3 consists of 15 residues. Sequencing was performed on CD4+ or CD8+ T cells sorted from blood, taken in a trial of the OX40 agonist ivuxolimab. The clonotype originates from an adult with an advanced solid tumor such as melanoma, head and neck, liver or kidney cancer. The J gene is TRBJ2-7, the V gene TRBV19, with 10 nucleotides matching TRBD1. The CDR3 DNA reads as TGTGCCAGTATGGGACAGGGGACGCACCTCTACGAGCAGTACTTC. Amino acid sequence: CASMGQGTHLYEQYF.